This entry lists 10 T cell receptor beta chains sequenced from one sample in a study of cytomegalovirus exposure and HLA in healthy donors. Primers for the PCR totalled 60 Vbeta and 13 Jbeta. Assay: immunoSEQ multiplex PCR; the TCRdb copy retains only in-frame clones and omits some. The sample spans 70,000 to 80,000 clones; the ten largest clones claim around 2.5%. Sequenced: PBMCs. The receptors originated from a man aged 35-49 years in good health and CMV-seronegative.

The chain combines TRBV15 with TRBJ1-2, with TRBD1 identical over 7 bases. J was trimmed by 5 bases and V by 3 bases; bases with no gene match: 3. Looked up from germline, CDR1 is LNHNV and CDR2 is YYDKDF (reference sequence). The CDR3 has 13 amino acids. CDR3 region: CATSSGTDYGYTF. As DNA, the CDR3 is TGTGCCACCAGCAGCGGGACAGATTATGGCTACACCTTC.

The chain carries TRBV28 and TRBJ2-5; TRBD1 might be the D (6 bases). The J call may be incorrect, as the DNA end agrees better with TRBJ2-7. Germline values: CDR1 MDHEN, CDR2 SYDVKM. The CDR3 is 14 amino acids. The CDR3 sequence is CASSMDRPTYEQYF. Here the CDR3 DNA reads TGTGCCAGCAGCATGGACAGACCAACCTACGAGCAGTACTTC.

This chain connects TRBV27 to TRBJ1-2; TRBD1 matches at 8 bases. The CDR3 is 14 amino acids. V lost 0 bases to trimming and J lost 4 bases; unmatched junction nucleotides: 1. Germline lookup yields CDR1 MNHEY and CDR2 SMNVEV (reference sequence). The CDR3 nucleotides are TGTGCCAGCAGTTTATCCGACAGGGGCTATGGCTACACCTTC. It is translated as CASSLSDRGYGYTF.

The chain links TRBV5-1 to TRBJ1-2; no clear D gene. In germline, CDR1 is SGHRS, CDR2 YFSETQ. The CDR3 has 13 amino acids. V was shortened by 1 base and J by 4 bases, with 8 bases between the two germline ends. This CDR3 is CASSLREGYGYTF. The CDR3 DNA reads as TGCGCCAGCAGCTTGAGGGAGGGCTATGGCTACACCTTC.

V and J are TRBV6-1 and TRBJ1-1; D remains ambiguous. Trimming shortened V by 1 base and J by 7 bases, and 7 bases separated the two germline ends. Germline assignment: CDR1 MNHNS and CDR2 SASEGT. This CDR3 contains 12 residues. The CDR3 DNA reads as TGTGCCAGCAGTGAAGTGGCAGGTGAAGCTTTCTTT. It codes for CASSEVAGEAFF.

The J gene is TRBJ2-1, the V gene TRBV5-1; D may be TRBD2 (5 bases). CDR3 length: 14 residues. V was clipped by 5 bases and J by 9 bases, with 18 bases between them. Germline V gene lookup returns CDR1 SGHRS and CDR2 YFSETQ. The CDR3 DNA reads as TGCGCCAGCAGGCCCGGGATTTCCCCCATTGAGCAGTTCTTC. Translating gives CASRPGISPIEQFF.

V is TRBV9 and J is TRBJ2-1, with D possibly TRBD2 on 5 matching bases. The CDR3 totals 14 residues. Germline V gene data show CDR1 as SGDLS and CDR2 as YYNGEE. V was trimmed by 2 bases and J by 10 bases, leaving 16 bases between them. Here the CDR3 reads CASSVRPPPGEQFF. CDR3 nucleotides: TGTGCCAGCAGCGTTCGGCCCCCTCCGGGAGAGCAGTTCTTC.

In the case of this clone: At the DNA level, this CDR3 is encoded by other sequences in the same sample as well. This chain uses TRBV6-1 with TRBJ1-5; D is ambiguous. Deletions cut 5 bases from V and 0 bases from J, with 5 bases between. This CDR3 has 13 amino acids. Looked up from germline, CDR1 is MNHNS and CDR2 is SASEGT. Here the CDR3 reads CASSPISNQPQHF. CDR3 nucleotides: TGTGCCAGCAGTCCCATTAGCAATCAGCCCCAGCATTTT.

The CDR3 coding sequence is TGTGCCAGCAGCCCCCGGGACAGTCAAGAGACCCAGTACTTC. Protein sequence: CASSPRDSQETQYF. The chain joins TRBV4-2 to TRBJ2-5, with 7 bases identical to TRBD1. Trimming removed 4 bases from V and 2 bases from J; junction bases left unmatched: 4. The germline V gene has CDR1 LGHNA and CDR2 YNFKEQ. The CDR3 is made up of 14 amino acids.

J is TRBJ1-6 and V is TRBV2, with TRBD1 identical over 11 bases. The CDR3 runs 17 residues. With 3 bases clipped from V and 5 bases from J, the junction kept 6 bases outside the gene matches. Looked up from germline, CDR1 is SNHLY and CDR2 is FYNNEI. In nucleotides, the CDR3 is TGTGCCAGCAGTGATCCCGGACAGGGGGCGGATAATTCACCCCTCCACTTT. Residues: CASSDPGQGADNSPLHF.